Below are 15 T cell receptor beta chains sequenced from a single sample in a study of blood T cell repertoires in COVID-19. Profiling relied on immunoSEQ multiplex PCR, and the TCRdb table lists in-frame clones only, not all of them. The sample consists of about 350,000 clones, roughly nine tenths of them appearing once. Sequenced material: peripheral blood. The origin of the receptors is a woman aged 55-75 years with COVID-19, enrolled during active disease.

This chain uses TRBV28 with TRBJ2-7; D is perhaps TRBD1 (6 bases). Germline V gives CDR1 MDHEN, CDR2 SYDVKM. There are 16 residues in the CDR3. The ends were cut back, 7 bases at V and 1 base at J, with 20 bases in the middle. The CDR3 sequence is CASTFSPRDTSYEQYF. In DNA, the CDR3 is TGTGCCAGCACCTTTTCTCCCAGGGACACGTCCTACGAGCAGTACTTC. Variable domain in full (rest from reference TRBV28 and TRBJ2-7): DVKVTQSSRYLVKRTGEKVFLECVQDMDHENMFWYRQDPGLGLRLIYFSYDVKMKEKGDIPEGYSVSREKKERFSLILESASTNQTSMYLCASTFSPRDTSYEQYFGPGTRLTVT.

The chain recombines TRBV11-2 with TRBJ1-1, with unresolved D. Trimming removed 0 bases from V and 6 bases from J, with 14 bases in between. The germline V gene has CDR1 SGHAT and CDR2 FQNNGV. This CDR3 is 15 amino acids long. The CDR3, as DNA: TGTGCCAGCAGCTTAGAATATCTGGGGAGACCTGAAGCTTTCTTT. It yields the protein CASSLEYLGRPEAFF.

The chain combines TRBV27 with TRBJ1-6; unclear D gene. Germline CDR1 is MNHEY and CDR2 is SMNVEV (reference sequence). V was shortened by 6 bases and J by 9 bases, with 24 bases between the two germline ends. CDR3 length: 17 amino acids. The CDR3 region has the DNA TGTGCCAGCAGCCTGGCCTCGAAGGGAGGCTTCTTTTCACCCCTCCACTTT. Translated, it gives CASSLASKGGFFSPLHF.

The rearrangement links TRBV5-8 to TRBJ1-2, with D possibly TRBD1 on 6 matching bases. Trimming left V 4 bases short and J 5 bases short, with 18 bases between. CDR1 and CDR2 from the germline V gene are SGHTS and YDEGEE. The CDR3 runs 15 residues. DNA for the CDR3: TGTGCCAGCAGCACAAGAGGACAGTCGGCTTATGGCTACACCTTC. The encoded protein is CASSTRGQSAYGYTF.

J is TRBJ2-5 and V is TRBV4-1, with TRBD2 as a possible D gene (7 bases). The CDR3 consists of 15 residues. Germline V gives CDR1 MGHRA, CDR2 YSYEKL. Deletions cut 0 bases from V and 5 bases from J, with 13 bases between. The CDR3 region is CASSQDPGGLETQYF. The CDR3 nucleotides read TGCGCCAGCAGCCAAGACCCGGGGGGCCTGGAGACCCAGTACTTC.

The chain has TRBV7-9 and TRBJ1-2; 10 bases are shared with TRBD1. Germline V lookup: CDR1 SEHNR, CDR2 FQNEAQ (reference sequence). Losses at the gene ends were 3 bases for V and 4 bases for J; bases not matched to a gene: 5. The CDR3 is 15 amino acids. CDR3 amino acids: CASSLGQGFAYGYTF. The CDR3 DNA sequence: TGTGCCAGCAGCTTGGGACAGGGGTTTGCCTATGGCTACACCTTC.

V usage is TRBV5-1 and J usage is TRBJ1-2; 8 bases match TRBD1. The CDR3 sequence is 15 residues long. Germline CDR1 reads SGHRS; CDR2 reads YFSETQ. The ends lost 0 bases at V and 3 bases at J; junction bases unmatched: 4. CDR3 region: CASSLGPTGDYGYTF. CDR3 bases: TGCGCCAGCAGCTTGGGCCCGACAGGGGACTATGGCTACACCTTC.

The rearrangement uses TRBV20-1 and TRBJ1-4, with a possible D match to TRBD1 (6 bases). Trimming pared 5 bases from V and 11 bases from J, leaving 12 bases between. The CDR3 runs 11 residues. Germline V gene data show CDR1 as DFQATT and CDR2 as SNEGSKA (reference sequence). The CDR3 sequence is CSAEGQGKLFF. The DNA of the CDR3 is TGCAGTGCTGAGGGGCAGGGGAAACTGTTTTTT.

V usage is TRBV19 and J usage is TRBJ1-1; D is uncertain. The germline V gene has CDR1 LNHDA and CDR2 SQIVND (reference sequence). This CDR3 is built from 13 residues. Trimming left V 3 bases short and J 6 bases short, with 11 bases between. CDR3 bases: TGTGCCAGTAGTATTGTGGCGGCGGCTGAAGCTTTCTTT. Translated: CASSIVAAAEAFF. The full variable domain, completed using reference TRBV19 and TRBJ1-1, is DGGITQSPKYLFRKEGQNVTLSCEQNLNHDAMYWYRQDPGQGLRLIYYSQIVNDFQKGDIAEGYSVSREKKESFPLTVTSAQKNPTAFYLCASSIVAAAEAFFGQGTRLTVV.

The chain employs TRBV7-9 and TRBJ1-2, with D possibly being TRBD1 (6 bases). The CDR3 spans 15 residues. Germline V gene lookup returns CDR1 SEHNR and CDR2 FQNEAQ (reference sequence). V was pared by 1 base and J by 2 bases, with 11 bases between. Written as DNA, the CDR3 is TGTGCCAGCAGCTTAGGTCAGGGGATGAACTATGGCTACACCTTC. Its protein product is CASSLGQGMNYGYTF.

This rearrangement joins TRBV11-2 to TRBJ1-1, with D possibly being TRBD1 (5 bases). CDR3 size: 15 residues. Germline loops: CDR1 SGHAT, CDR2 FQNNGV. V was clipped by 3 bases and J by 0 bases, with 11 bases between them. The CDR3 loop reads CASSFQGLLNTEAFF. The CDR3 nucleotides are TGTGCCAGCAGCTTCCAGGGCCTTCTGAACACTGAAGCTTTCTTT.

To note about this clone: A junction boundary mismatches the germline segment, possibly from a read error. The chain has TRBV7-2 and TRBJ2-3; D not certain. The CDR3 contains 13 residues. Germline CDR1 is SGHTA and CDR2 is FQGNSA. The CDR3 DNA follows: TGTGCCAGCAGCTTCGATAGCACTGATACGCAGTATTTT. It translates to CASSFDSTDTQYF.

The chain couples TRBV29-1 to TRBJ2-1; 11 bases map to TRBD2. The ends lost 4 bases at V and 14 bases at J; junction bases unmatched: 4. Looked up from germline, CDR1 is SQVTM and CDR2 is ANQGSEA. The length of the CDR3 is 11 residues. The CDR3 protein is CSVGLAGGEFF. As DNA, the CDR3 is TGCAGCGTTGGCCTAGCGGGGGGCGAGTTCTTC.

The V gene is TRBV7-8, the J gene TRBJ1-2, with D tentatively TRBD1 (5 bases). Between the trimmed V and J ends, which lost 2 bases and 8 bases, there was a span of 24 bases. CDR1 and CDR2 (germline): SGHVS, FQNEAQ. The length of the CDR3 is 17 residues. The CDR3 sequence is CASSLRFRNRRNSGYTF. CDR3 DNA: TGTGCCAGCAGCTTAAGGTTTAGGAACAGGCGGAATTCGGGCTACACCTTC.

This chain connects TRBV5-4 to TRBJ2-7, with TRBD1 identical over 7 bases. Trimming took 1 base from V and 5 from J; bases not matched to a gene: 15. The CDR3 contains 17 residues. Germline CDR1 is SGHNT and CDR2 is YYREEE (reference sequence). The CDR3 sequence is CASSLSPDRTGVDEQYF. In DNA, the CDR3 is TGTGCCAGCAGCTTGTCCCCGGACAGGACAGGTGTTGACGAGCAGTACTTC.